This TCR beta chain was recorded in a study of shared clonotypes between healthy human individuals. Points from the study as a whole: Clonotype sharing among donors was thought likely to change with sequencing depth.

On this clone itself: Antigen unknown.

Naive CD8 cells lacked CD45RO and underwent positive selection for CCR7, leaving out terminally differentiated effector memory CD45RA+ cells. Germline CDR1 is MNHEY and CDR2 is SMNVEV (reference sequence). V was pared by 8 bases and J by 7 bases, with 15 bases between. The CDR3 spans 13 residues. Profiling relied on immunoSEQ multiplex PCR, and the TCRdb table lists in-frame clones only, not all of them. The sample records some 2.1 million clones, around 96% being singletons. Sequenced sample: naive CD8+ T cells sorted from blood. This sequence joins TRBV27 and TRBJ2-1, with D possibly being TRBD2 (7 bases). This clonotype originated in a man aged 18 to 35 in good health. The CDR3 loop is CASGRGGWNEQFF. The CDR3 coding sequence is TGTGCCAGCGGGAGGGGGGGCTGGAATGAGCAGTTCTTC.